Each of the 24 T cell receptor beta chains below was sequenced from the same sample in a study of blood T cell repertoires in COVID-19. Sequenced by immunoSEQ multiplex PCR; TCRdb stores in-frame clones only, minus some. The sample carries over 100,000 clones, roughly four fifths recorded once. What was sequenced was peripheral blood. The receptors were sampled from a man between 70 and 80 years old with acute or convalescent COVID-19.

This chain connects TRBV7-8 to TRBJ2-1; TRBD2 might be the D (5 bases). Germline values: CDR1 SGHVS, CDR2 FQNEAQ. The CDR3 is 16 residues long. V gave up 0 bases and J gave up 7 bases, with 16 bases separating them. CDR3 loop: CASSLASALPTNEQFF. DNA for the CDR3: TGTGCCAGCAGCTTAGCTAGCGCTCTCCCAACGAATGAGCAGTTCTTC.

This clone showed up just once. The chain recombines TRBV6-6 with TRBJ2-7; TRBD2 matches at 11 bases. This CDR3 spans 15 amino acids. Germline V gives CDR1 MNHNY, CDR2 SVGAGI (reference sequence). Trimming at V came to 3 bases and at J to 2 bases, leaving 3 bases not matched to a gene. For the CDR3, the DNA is TGTGCCAGCAGTTATCTAGCGGGGGGAACCTACGAGCAGTACTTC. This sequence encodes CASSYLAGGTYEQYF.

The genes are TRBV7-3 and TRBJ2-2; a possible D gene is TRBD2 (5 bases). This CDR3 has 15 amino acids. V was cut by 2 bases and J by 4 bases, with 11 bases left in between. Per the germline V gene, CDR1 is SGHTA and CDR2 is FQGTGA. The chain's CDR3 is CASSLQEAPTGELFF. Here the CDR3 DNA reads TGTGCCAGCAGCTTACAGGAGGCGCCCACCGGGGAGCTGTTTTTT. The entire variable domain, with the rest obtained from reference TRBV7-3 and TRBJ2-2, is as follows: GAGVSQTPSNKVTEKGKYVELRCDPISGHTALYWYRQSLGQGPEFLIYFQGTGAADDSGLPNDRFFAVRPEGSVSTLKIQRTERGDSAVYLCASSLQEAPTGELFFGEGSRLTVL.

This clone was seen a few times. In DNA, the CDR3 is TGTGCCAGCAGCTTAGTAACGGCGGCGTTGAATGAAGCTTTCTTT. It codes for CASSLVTAALNEAFF. The rearrangement links TRBV7-6 to TRBJ1-1; D is uncertain. The V end lost 1 base, the J end lost 7 bases, and 16 bases lay between the germline ends. The CDR3 is 15 amino acids. Looked up from germline, CDR1 is SGHVS and CDR2 is FNYEAQ.

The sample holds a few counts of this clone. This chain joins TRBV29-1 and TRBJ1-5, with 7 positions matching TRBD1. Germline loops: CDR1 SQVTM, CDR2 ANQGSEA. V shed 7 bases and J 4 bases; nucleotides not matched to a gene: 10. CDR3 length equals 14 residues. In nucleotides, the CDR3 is TGCAGCGCATGGACAGGTGACCATAATCAGCCCCAGCATTTT. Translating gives CSAWTGDHNQPQHF.

CDR3 bases: TGTGCCACCCTGGGACAGCCGAATTCACCCCTCCACTTT. Amino acid sequence: CATLGQPNSPLHF. V gene TRBV10-3 combines with J gene TRBJ1-6; TRBD1 matches 7 bases. The CDR3 loop spans 13 amino acids. Unmatched junction bases numbered 7, after V lost 10 bases and J lost 7 bases. Germline loops: CDR1 ENHRY, CDR2 SYGVKD.

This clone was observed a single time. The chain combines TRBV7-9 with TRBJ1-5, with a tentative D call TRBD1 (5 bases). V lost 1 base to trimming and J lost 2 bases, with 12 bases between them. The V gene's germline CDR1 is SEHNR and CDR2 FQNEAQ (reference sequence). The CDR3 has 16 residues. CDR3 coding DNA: TGTGCCAGCAGCTTAGGAAGGGGAAGGGGCAATCAGCCCCAGCATTTT. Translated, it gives CASSLGRGRGNQPQHF.

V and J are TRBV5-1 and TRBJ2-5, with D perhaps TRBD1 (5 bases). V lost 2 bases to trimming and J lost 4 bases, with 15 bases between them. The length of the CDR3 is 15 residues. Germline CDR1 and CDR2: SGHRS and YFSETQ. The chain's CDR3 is CASSFAGLGGETQYF. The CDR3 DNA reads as TGCGCCAGCAGCTTCGCAGGGCTGGGTGGAGAGACCCAGTACTTC. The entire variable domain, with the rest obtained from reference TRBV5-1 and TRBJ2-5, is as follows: KAGVTQTPRYLIKTRGQQVTLSCSPISGHRSVSWYQQTPGQGLQFLFEYFSETQRNKGNFPGRFSGRQFSNSRSEMNVSTLELGDSALYLCASSFAGLGGETQYFGPGTRLLVL.

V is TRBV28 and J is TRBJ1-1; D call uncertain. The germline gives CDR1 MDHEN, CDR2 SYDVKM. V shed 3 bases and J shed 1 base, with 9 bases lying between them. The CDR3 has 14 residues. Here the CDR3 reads CASSLAVPNTEAFF. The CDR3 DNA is TGTGCCAGCAGTTTGGCAGTCCCGAACACTGAAGCTTTCTTT.

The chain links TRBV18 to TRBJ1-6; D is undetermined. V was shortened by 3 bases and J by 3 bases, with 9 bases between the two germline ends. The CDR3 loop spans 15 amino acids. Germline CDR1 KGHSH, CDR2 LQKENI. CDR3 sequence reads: CASSPEGSYNSPLHF. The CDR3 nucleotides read TGTGCCAGCTCACCGGAGGGCAGCTATAATTCACCCCTCCACTTT.

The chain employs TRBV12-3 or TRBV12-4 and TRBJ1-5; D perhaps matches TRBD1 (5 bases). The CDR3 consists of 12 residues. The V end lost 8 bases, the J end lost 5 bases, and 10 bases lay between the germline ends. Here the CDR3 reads CASGAGYQPQHF. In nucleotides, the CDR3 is TGTGCCAGCGGAGCAGGGTATCAGCCCCAGCATTTT.

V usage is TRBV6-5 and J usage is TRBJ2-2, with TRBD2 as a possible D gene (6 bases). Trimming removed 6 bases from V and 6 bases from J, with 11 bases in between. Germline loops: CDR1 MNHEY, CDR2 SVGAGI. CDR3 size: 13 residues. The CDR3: CASSLGGSGELFF. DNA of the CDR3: TGTGCCAGCAGCCTAGGAGGGTCCGGGGAGCTGTTTTTT.

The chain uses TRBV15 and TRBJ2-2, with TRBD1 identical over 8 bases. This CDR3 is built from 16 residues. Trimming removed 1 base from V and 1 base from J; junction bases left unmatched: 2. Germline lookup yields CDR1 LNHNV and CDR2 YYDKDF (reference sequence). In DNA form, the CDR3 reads TGTGCCACCAGCAGAGGACAGGGGCAGAACACCGGGGAGCTGTTTTTT. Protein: CATSRGQGQNTGELFF.

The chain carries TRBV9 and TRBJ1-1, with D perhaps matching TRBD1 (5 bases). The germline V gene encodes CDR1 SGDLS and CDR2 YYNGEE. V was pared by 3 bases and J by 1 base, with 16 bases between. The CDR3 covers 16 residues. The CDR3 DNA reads TGTGCCAGCAGCGCCCAAGGAGGGGACCGGAACACTGAAGCTTTCTTT. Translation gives CASSAQGGDRNTEAFF.

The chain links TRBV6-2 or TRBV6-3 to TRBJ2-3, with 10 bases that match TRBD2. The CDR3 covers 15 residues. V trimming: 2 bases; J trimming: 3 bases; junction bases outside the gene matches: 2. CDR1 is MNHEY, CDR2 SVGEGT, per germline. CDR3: CASSYASGRTDTQYF. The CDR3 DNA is TGTGCCAGCAGTTACGCTAGCGGGAGAACAGATACGCAGTATTTT.

The CDR3 reads CASSWDSSYNSPLHF. CDR3 in DNA: TGTGCCAGCAGTTGGGACAGCTCCTATAATTCACCCCTCCACTTT. The chain uses TRBV28 and TRBJ1-6; 7 positions match TRBD1. The CDR3 spans 15 residues. CDR1 and CDR2 (germline): MDHEN, SYDVKM. V shed 4 bases, J shed 0 bases, and the junction held 0 bases outside the gene matches.

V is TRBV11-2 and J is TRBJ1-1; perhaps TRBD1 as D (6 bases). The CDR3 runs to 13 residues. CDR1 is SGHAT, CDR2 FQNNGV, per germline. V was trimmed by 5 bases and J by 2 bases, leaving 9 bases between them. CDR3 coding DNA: TGTGCCAGCAGCATACAGGGTAACACTGAAGCTTTCTTT. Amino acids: CASSIQGNTEAFF.

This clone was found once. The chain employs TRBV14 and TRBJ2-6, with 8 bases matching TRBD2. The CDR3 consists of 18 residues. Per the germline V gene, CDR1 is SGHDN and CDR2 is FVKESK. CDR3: CPRRRGGFLSSGANVLTF. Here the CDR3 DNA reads TGTCCCCGCCGCCGGGGGGGGTTCCTATCCTCTGGGGCCAACGTCCTGACTTTC.

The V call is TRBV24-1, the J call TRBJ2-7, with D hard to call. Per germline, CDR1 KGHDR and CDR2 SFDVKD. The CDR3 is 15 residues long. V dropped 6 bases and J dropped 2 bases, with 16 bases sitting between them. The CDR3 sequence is CATSTPSHSTYEQYF. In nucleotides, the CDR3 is TGTGCCACCAGTACCCCATCCCACTCTACCTACGAGCAGTACTTC.

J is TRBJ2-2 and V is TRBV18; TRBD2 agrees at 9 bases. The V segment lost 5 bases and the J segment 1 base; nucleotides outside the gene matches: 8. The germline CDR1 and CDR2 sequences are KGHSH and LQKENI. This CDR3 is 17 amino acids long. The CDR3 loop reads CASSSLAGSGNTGELFF. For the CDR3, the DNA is TGTGCCAGCTCATCACTAGCGGGCTCCGGGAACACCGGGGAGCTGTTTTTT.

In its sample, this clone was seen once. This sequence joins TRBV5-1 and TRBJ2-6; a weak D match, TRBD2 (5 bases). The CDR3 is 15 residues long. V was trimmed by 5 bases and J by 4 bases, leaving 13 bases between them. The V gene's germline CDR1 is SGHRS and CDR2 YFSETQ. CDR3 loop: CASRRAEAGANVLTF. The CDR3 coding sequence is TGCGCCAGCAGGAGGGCGGAGGCGGGGGCCAACGTCCTGACTTTC.

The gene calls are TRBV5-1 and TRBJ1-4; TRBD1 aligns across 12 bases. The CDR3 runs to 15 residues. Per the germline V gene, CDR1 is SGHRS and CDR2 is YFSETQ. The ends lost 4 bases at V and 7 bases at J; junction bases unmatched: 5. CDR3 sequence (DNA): TGCGCCAGCAGCGGAGGGACAGGGGGCGTTGAAAAACTGTTTTTT. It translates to CASSGGTGGVEKLFF. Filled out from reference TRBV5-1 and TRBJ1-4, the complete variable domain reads KAGVTQTPRYLIKTRGQQVTLSCSPISGHRSVSWYQQTPGQGLQFLFEYFSETQRNKGNFPGRFSGRQFSNSRSEMNVSTLELGDSALYLCASSGGTGGVEKLFFGSGTQLSVL.

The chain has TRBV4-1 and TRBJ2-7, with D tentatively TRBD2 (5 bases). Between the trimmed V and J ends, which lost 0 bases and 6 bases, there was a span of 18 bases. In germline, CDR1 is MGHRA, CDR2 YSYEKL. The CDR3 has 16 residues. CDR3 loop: CASSQEGPGITFEQYF. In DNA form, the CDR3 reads TGCGCCAGCAGCCAAGAAGGCCCGGGGATCACGTTCGAGCAGTACTTC.

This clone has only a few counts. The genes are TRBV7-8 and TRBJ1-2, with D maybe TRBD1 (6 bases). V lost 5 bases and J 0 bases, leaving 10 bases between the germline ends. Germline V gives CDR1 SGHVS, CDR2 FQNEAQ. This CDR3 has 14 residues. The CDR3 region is CASSLDSSNYGYTF. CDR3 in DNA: TGTGCCAGCAGCCTGGACAGCTCTAACTATGGCTACACCTTC.